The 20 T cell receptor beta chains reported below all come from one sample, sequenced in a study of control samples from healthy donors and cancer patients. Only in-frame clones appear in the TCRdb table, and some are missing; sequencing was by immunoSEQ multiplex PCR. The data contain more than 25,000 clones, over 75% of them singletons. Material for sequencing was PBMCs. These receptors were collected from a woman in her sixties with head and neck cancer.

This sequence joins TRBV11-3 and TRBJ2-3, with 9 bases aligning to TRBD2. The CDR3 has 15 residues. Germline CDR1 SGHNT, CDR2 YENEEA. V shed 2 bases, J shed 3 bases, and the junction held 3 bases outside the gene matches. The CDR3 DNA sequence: TGTGCCAGCAGCTTAAGCGGGGGGATGACAGATACGCAGTATTTT. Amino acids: CASSLSGGMTDTQYF.

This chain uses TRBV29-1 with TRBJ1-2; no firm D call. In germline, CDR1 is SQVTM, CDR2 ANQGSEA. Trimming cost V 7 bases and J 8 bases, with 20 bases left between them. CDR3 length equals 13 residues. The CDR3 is CSAEVSSPWGYTF. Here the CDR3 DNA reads TGCAGCGCTGAGGTTTCCAGTCCATGGGGCTACACCTTC.

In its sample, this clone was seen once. CDR3: CASNRDRFADTQYF. The CDR3 nucleotides read TGTGCCAGTAACAGGGATCGGTTCGCAGATACGCAGTATTTT. The V gene is TRBV9, the J gene TRBJ2-3, with D tentatively TRBD1 (6 bases). The CDR3 spans 14 residues. Germline CDR1 reads SGDLS; CDR2 reads YYNGEE. Trimming cost V 8 bases and J 4 bases, with 17 bases left between them.

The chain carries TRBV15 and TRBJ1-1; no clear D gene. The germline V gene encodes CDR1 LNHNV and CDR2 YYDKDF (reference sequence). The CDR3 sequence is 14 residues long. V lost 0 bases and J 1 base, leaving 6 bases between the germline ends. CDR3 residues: CATSRDSANTEAFF. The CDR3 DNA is TGTGCCACCAGCAGAGATTCGGCGAACACTGAAGCTTTCTTT.

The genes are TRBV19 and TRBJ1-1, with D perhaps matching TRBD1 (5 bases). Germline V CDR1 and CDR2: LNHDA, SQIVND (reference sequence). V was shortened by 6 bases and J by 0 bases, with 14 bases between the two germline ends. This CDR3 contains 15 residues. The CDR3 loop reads CASRRRGEMNTEAFF. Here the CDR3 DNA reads TGTGCCAGTAGGCGGCGGGGGGAAATGAACACTGAAGCTTTCTTT.

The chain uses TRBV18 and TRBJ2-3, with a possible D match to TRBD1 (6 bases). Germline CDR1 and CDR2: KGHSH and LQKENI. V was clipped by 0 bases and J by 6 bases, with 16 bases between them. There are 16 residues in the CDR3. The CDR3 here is CASSPPGAGRGDTQYF. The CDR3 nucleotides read TGTGCCAGCTCACCACCGGGGGCAGGGCGAGGGGATACGCAGTATTTT.

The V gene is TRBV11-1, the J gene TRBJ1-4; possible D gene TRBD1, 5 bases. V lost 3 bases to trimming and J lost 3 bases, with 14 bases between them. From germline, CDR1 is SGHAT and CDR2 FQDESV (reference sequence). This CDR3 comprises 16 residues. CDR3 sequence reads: CASSFSSGHPNEKLFF. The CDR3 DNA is TGTGCCAGCAGCTTCTCCTCAGGACACCCTAATGAAAAACTGTTTTTT.

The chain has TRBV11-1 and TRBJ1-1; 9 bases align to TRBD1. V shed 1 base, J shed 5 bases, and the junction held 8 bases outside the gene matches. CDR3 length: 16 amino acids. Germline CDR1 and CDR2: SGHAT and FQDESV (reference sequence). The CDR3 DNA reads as TGTGCCAGCAGCTTAGACCCGGGACAGGGTTTAACTGAAGCTTTCTTT. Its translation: CASSLDPGQGLTEAFF.

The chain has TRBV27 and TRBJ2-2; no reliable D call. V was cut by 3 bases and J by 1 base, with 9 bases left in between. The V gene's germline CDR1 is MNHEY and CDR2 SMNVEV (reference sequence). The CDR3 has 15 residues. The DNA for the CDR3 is TGTGCCAGCAGTTTCCGGACGGTGAACACCGGGGAGCTGTTTTTT. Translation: CASSFRTVNTGELFF.

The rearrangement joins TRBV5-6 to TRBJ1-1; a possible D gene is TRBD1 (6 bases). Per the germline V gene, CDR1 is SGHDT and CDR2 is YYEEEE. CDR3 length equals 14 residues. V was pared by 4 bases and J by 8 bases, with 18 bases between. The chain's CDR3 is CASSQNLRGTEAFF. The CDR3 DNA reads TGTGCCAGCAGCCAGAACCTCAGGGGTACAGAAGCTTTCTTT.

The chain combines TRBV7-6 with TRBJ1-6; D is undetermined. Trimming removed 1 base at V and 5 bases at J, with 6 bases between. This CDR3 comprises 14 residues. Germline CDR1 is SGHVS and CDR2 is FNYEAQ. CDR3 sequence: CASSLVPDNSPLHF. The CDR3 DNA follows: TGTGCCAGCAGCTTAGTTCCAGATAATTCACCCCTCCACTTT.

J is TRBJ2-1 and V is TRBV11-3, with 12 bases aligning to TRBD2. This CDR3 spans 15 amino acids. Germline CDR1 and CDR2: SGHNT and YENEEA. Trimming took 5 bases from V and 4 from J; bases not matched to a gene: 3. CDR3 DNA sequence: TGTGCCAGCAGCCTAGCGGGGGGGATTTACAATGAGCAGTTCTTC. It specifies CASSLAGGIYNEQFF.

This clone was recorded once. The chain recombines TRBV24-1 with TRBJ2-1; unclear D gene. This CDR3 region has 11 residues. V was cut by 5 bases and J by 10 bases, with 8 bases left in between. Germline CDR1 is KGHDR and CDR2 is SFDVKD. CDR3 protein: CATSVGLEQFF. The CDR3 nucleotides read TGTGCCACCAGTGTCGGGCTCGAGCAGTTCTTC.

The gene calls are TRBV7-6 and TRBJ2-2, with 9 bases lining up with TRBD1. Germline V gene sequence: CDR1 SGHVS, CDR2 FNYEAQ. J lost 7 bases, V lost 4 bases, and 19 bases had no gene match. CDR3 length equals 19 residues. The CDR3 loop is CASSSLGREWDRDHGELFF. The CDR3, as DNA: TGTGCCAGCAGCTCCCTTGGGAGAGAGTGGGACAGGGACCACGGGGAGCTGTTTTTT.

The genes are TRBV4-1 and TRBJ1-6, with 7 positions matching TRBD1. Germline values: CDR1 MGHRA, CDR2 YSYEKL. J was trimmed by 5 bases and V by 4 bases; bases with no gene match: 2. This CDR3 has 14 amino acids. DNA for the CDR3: TGCGCCAGCAGCCTGGGACAGAATAATTCACCCCTCCACTTT. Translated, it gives CASSLGQNNSPLHF.

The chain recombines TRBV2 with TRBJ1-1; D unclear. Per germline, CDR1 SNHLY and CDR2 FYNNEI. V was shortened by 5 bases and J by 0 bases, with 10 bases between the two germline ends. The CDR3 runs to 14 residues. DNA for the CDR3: TGTGCCAGCAGTTTACATGGGGTGAACACTGAAGCTTTCTTT. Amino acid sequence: CASSLHGVNTEAFF.

The CDR3, as DNA: TGTGCCAGCAGCCACGACCCCGGGACAGTCGGAAACTATGGCTACACCTTC. Translation: CASSHDPGTVGNYGYTF. The V gene is TRBV3-1 (or the pseudogene TRBV3-2), the J gene TRBJ1-2, with 7 positions matching TRBD1. The CDR3 consists of 17 residues. The ends lost 3 bases at V and 2 bases at J; junction bases unmatched: 12. The germline gives CDR1 LGHDT, CDR2 YNNKEL (reference sequence).

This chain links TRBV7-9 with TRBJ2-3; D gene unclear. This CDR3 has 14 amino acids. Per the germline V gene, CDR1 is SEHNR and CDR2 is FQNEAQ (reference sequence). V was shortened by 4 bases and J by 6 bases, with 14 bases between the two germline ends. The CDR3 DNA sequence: TGTGCCAGCAGCTATAGCTCCACCGCGGATACGCAGTATTTT. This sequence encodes CASSYSSTADTQYF.

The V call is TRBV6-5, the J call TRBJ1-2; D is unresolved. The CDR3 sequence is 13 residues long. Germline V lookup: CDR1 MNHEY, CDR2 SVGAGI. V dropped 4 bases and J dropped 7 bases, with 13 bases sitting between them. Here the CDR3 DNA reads TGTGCCAGCAGTTCAACCGTTTACGCTGGCTACACCTTC. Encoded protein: CASSSTVYAGYTF.

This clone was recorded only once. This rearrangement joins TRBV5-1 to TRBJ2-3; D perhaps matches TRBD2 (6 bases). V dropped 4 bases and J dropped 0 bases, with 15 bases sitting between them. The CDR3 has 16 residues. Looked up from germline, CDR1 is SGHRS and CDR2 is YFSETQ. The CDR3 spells CASSDQGGGSTDTQYF. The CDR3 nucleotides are TGCGCCAGCAGCGATCAGGGAGGTGGAAGCACAGATACGCAGTATTTT.